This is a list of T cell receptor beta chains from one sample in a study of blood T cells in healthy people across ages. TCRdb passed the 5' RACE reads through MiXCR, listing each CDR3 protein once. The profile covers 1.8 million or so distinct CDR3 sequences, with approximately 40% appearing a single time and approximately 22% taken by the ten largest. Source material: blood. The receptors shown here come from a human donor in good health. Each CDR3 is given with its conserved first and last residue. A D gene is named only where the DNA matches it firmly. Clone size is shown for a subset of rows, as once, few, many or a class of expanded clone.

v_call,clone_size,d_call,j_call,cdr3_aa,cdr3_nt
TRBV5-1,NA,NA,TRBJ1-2,CASSLEGLDYGYTF,TGCGCCAGCAGCTTGGAGGGGCTGGACTATGGCTACACCTTC
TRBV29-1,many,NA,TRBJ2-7,CSVRDPRSYEQYF,TGCAGCGTAAGGGACCCGCGGTCCTACGAGCAGTACTTC
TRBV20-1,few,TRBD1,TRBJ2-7,CSAQDRDSYEQYF,TGCAGTGCGCAGGACAGGGACTCATACGAGCAGTACTTC
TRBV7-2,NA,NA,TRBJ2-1,CASSLVPQGDEQFF,TGTGCCAGCAGCTTAGTCCCTCAAGGGGATGAGCAGTTCTTC
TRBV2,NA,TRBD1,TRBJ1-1,CASTRAGGTEAFF,TGTGCCAGCACTAGAGCAGGGGGCACTGAAGCTTTCTTT
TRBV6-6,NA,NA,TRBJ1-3,CASSRGDLTIYF,TGTGCCAGCAGTCGAGGTGACCTGACCATATATTTT
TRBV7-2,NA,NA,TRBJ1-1,CASSLDAQAFF,TGTGCCAGCAGCTTAGATGCGCAAGCTTTCTTT
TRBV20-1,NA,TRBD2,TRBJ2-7,CSAVPGGVSYNEQYF,TGCAGTGCTGTTCCTGGGGGGGTCTCCTACAATGAGCAGTACTTC
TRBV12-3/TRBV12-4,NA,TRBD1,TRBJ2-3,CASRQGVFADTQYF,TGTGCCAGCAGACAGGGGGTGTTCGCAGATACGCAGTATTTT
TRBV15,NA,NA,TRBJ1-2,CATSSDDTVLAPYGYTF,TGTGCCACCAGCAGTGATGACACTGTATTAGCCCCCTATGGCTACACCTTC
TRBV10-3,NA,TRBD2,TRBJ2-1,CAISEGLAEYNEQFF,TGTGCCATCAGTGAGGGACTAGCGGAATACAATGAGCAGTTCTTC
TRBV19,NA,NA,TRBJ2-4,CASSIVPGLAKNIQYF,TGTGCCAGTAGTATAGTTCCAGGGCTGGCCAAAAACATTCAGTACTTC
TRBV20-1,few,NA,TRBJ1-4,CSARDPVGGSEKLFF,TGCAGTGCTAGGGACCCGGTAGGGGGATCGGAAAAACTGTTTTTT
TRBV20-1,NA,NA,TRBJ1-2,CSAQLEGSPNYGYTF,TGCAGTGCTCAACTCGAGGGGAGTCCGAACTATGGCTACACCTTC
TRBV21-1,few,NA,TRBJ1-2,CASSNLQGGTNYGYTF,TGTGCCAGCAGCAATTTACAGGGGGGCACTAACTATGGCTACACCTTC
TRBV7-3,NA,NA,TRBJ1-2,CASSLSGGRDRHGYTF,TGTGCCAGCAGCTTAAGCGGGGGCAGGGACCGACATGGCTACACCTTC
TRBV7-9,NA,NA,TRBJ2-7,CASSPPGRLSGEQYF,TGTGCCAGCAGCCCTCCGGGACGGCTCTCGGGCGAGCAGTACTTC
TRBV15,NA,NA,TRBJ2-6,CATGSGGANVLTF,TGTGCCACCGGTTCGGGGGGGGCCAACGTCCTGACTTTC
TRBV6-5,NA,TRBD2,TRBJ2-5,CASSYGTSGKETQYF,TGTGCCAGCAGCTACGGGACTAGCGGTAAAGAGACCCAGTACTTC
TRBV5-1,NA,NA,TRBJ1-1,CASSYGDQNTEAFF,TGCGCCAGCAGCTACGGGGACCAAAACACTGAAGCTTTCTTT
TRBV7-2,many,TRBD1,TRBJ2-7,CASSLGQGHPYEQYF,TGTGCCAGCAGCTTGGGACAGGGACACCCTTACGAGCAGTACTTC
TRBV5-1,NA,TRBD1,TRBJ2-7,CASSFPSFISDQDRGAYEQYF,TGCGCCAGCAGCTTTCCATCGTTTATCTCAGATCAAGACAGGGGCGCCTACGAGCAGTACTTC
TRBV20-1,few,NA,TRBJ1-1,CSASSTGNRDTEAFF,TGCAGTGCTAGTAGTACAGGGAATCGGGACACTGAAGCTTTCTTT
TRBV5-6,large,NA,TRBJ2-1,CASFGPYNEQFF,TGTGCCAGCTTCGGCCCCTACAATGAGCAGTTCTTC
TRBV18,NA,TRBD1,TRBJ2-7,CASSPNDRGEQYF,TGTGCCAGCTCACCTAATGACAGGGGAGAGCAGTACTTC
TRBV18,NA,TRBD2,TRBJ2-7,CASSPGGGLNVYEQYF,TGTGCCAGCTCCCCCGGCGGGGGGCTTAACGTCTACGAGCAGTACTTC
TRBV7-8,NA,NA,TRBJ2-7,CASSTRAATYEQYF,TGTGCCAGCAGCACTAGGGCGGCCACCTACGAGCAGTACTTC
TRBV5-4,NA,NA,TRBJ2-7,CASSLSPEGGYEQYF,TGTGCCAGCAGCTTGTCCCCAGAGGGAGGTTACGAGCAGTACTTC
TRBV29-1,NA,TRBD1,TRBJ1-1,CSVGGWTGSISEAFF,TGCAGCGTTGGAGGTTGGACAGGGTCCATCTCTGAAGCTTTCTTT
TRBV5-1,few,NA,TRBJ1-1,CASSPGAGVEAFF,TGCGCCAGCAGCCCAGGAGCAGGGGTTGAAGCTTTCTTT
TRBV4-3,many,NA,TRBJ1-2,CASSLEGGANYGYTF,TGCGCCAGCAGCCTAGAGGGGGGAGCTAACTATGGCTACACCTTC
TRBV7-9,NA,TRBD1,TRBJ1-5,CASSDRGHDQPQHF,TGTGCCAGCAGTGACAGGGGGCACGATCAGCCCCAGCATTTT
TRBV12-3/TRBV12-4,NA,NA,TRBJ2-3,CASSSVGVGTDAQYF,TGTGCCAGCAGTAGTGTGGGGGTTGGCACAGATGCGCAGTATTTT
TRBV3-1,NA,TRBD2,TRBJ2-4,CAGSLKLAGGGIQYF,TGTGCCGGCAGCCTTAAACTAGCGGGGGGAGGCATTCAGTACTTC
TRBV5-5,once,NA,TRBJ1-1,CASSLVPMGRKPEAFF,TGTGCCAGCAGCTTGGTTCCGATGGGCCGGAAGCCGGAAGCTTTCTTT
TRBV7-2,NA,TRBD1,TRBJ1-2,CASSPDRSRYGYTF,TGTGCCAGCAGCCCGGACAGGAGCCGCTATGGCTACACCTTC
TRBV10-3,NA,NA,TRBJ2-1,CAILPSSSYNEQFF,TGTGCCATACTACCAAGTAGCTCCTACAATGAGCAGTTCTTC
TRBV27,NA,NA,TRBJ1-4,CASSFGSKLFF,TGTGCCAGCAGCTTTGGAAGTAAACTGTTTTTT
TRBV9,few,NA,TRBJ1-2,CASSVAKERDYGYTF,TGTGCCAGCAGCGTAGCGAAGGAGAGGGACTATGGCTACACCTTC
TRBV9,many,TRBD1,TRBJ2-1,CASSVGTGVYNEQFF,TGTGCCAGCAGCGTAGGGACAGGGGTCTACAATGAGCAGTTCTTC
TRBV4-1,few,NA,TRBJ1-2,CASSQAPEDYGYTF,TGCGCCAGCAGCCAAGCCCCTGAGGACTATGGCTACACCTTC
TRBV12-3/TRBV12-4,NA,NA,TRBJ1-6,CASSLDSLLSPLHF,TGTGCCAGCAGTCTCGACAGCTTACTGTCACCCCTCCACTTT
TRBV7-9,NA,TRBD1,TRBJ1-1,CASSLGGQGRTEAFF,TGTGCCAGCAGCTTAGGAGGACAGGGAAGGACTGAAGCTTTCTTT
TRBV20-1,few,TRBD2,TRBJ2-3,CSAPRLAGLSTDTQYF,TGCAGTGCTCCCAGACTAGCGGGCCTCAGCACAGATACGCAGTATTTT
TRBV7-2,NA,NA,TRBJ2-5,CASSLVPFGAGETQYF,TGTGCCAGCAGCTTAGTCCCGTTTGGCGCCGGGGAGACCCAGTACTTC
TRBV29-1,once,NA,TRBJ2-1,CSVADTNGQFF,TGCAGCGTCGCAGACACCAATGGGCAGTTCTTC
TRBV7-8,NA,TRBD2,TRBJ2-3,CASSEGLVLQYF,TGTGCCAGCAGCGAGGGACTAGTTCTTCAGTATTTT
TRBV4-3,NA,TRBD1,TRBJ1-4,CASSQEARTGVEKLFF,TGCGCCAGCAGCCAAGAAGCGAGGACAGGGGTTGAAAAACTGTTTTTT
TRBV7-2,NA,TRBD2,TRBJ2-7,CASSSSGGVSEQYF,TGTGCCAGCAGTTCTAGCGGCGGAGTGAGCGAGCAGTACTTC
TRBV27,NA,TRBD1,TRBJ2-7,CASSTMTGMSYEQYF,TGTGCCAGCAGTACCATGACAGGGATGTCCTACGAGCAGTACTTC
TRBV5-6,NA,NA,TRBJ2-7,CASSYTPNLYEQYF,TGTGCCAGCAGCTACACCCCAAACCTCTACGAGCAGTACTTC